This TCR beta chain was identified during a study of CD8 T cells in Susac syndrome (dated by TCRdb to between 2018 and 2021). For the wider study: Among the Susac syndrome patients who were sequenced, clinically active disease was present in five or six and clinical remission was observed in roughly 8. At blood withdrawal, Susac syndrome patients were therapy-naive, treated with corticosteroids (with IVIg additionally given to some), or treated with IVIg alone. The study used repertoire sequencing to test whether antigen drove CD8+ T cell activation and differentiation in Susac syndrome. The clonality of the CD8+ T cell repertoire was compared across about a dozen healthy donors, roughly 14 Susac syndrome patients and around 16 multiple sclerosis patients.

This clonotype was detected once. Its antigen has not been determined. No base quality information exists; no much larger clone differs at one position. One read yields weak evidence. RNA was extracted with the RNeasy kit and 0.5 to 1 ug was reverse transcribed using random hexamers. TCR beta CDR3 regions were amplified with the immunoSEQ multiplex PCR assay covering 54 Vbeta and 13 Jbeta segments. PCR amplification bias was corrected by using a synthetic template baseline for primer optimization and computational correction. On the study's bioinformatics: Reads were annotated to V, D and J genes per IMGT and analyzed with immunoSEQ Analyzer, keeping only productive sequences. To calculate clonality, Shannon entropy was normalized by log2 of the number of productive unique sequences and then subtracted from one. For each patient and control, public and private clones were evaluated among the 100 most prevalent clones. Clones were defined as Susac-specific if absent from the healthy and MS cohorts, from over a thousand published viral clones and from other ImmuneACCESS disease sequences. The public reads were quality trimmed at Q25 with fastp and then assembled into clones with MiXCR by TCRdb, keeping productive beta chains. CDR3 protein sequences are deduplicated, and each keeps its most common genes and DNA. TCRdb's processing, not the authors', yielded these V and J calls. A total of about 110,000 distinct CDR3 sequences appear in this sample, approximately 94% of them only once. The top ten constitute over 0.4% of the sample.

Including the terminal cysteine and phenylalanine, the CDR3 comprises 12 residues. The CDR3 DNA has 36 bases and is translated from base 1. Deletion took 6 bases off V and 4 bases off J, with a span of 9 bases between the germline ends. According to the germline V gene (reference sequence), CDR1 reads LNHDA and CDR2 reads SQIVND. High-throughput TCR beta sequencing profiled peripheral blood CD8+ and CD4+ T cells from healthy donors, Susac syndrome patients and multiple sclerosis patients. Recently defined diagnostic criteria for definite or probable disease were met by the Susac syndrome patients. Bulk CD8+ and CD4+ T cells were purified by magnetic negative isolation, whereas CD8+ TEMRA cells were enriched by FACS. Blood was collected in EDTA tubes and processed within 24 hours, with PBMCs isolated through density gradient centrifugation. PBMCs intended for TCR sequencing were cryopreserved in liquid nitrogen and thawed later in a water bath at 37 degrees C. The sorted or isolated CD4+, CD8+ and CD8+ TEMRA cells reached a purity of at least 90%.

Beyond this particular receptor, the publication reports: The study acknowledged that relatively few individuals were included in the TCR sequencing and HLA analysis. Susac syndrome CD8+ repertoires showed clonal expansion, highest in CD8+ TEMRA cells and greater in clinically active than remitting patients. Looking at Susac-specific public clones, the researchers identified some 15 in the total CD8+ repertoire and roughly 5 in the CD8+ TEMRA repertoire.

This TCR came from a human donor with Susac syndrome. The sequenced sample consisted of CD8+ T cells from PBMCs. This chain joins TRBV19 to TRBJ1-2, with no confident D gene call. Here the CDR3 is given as CASSKTSYGYTF. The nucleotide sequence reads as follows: TGTGCCAGTAGCAAGACATCCTATGGCTACACCTTC.